The rows below give T cell receptor beta chains drawn from one sample of a study of glioma-infiltrating T cells after dendritic cell vaccination. The method was immunoSEQ multiplex PCR; TCRdb's version includes in-frame clones alone and lacks a portion of them. The table has tens of thousands of clones, approximately 80% seen once. The specimen was blood, collected before dendritic cell vaccination. Receptors originate from a human donor with glioblastoma. CDR3s include the opening cysteine and the closing phenylalanine or tryptophan. D genes are given only for firm matches. The size field is filled for only some rows; it gives once, few, many or a size class.

TRBV19	once	TRBD2	TRBJ2-7	CASSTAGASYEQYF	TGTGCCAGTAGTACGGCGGGAGCCTCCTACGAGCAGTACTTC
TRBV9	few	-	TRBJ1-2	CASSVARGFNYGYTF	TGTGCCAGCAGCGTAGCTCGAGGATTTAACTATGGCTACACCTTC
TRBV9	-	TRBD1	TRBJ1-2	CASSVLAQGAAYGYTF	TGTGCCAGCAGCGTACTTGCACAGGGGGCGGCCTATGGCTACACCTTC
TRBV11-1	-	TRBD2	TRBJ2-2	CASSLSGLAGELFF	TGTGCCAGCAGCTTATCGGGACTAGCCGGGGAGCTGTTTTTT
TRBV11-2	-	-	TRBJ1-2	CASSFENRAGYGYTF	TGTGCCAGCAGCTTCGAAAACAGGGCGGGTTATGGCTACACCTTC
TRBV5-1	-	TRBD2	TRBJ2-5	CASSFGGKETQYF	TGCGCCAGCAGCTTCGGGGGGAAAGAGACCCAGTACTTC
TRBV7-9	-	TRBD2	TRBJ2-6	CASSLAGSTSSGANVLTF	TGTGCCAGCAGTCTAGCGGGGTCTACTAGCTCTGGGGCCAACGTCCTGACTTTC
TRBV7-2	-	TRBD1	TRBJ2-5	CASSWRQGAEETQYF	TGTGCCAGCAGCTGGAGACAGGGGGCAGAGGAGACCCAGTACTTC
TRBV19	-	-	TRBJ2-7	CASRTAGTNAEQYF	TGTGCCAGTAGGACAGCTGGGACAAATGCCGAGCAGTACTTC
TRBV2	-	-	TRBJ1-6	CASSDDGSRSYNSPLHF	TGTGCCAGCAGTGACGACGGGAGTCGGTCCTATAATTCACCCCTCCACTTT
TRBV2	-	-	TRBJ1-2	CASSDGANYGYTF	TGTGCCAGCAGTGACGGGGCTAACTATGGCTACACCTTC
TRBV4-1	-	TRBD2	TRBJ2-3	CASSQPQGAGGAFTQYF	TGCGCCAGCAGCCAACCCCAGGGAGCGGGGGGGGCATTTACGCAGTATTTT
TRBV29-1	-	TRBD1	TRBJ1-5	CSVGGQGAGQPQHF	TGCAGCGTTGGTGGTCAGGGGGCAGGACAGCCCCAGCATTTT
TRBV7-9	few	TRBD1	TRBJ1-1	CASSLWPGGEGAAFF	TGTGCCAGCAGCTTATGGCCAGGGGGAGAGGGAGCAGCTTTCTTT
TRBV2	-	-	TRBJ2-2	CASSLGSANTGELFF	TGTGCCAGCAGTCTTGGTAGCGCGAACACCGGGGAGCTGTTTTTT
TRBV14	-	-	TRBJ1-4	CASSLQGLKREKLFF	TGTGCCAGCAGCCTTCAGGGGCTGAAACGAGAAAAACTGTTTTTT
TRBV4-2	-	TRBD2	TRBJ2-2	CASSSSGRPGELFF	TGTGCCAGCAGTTCTAGCGGGAGGCCCGGGGAGCTGTTTTTT
TRBV21-1	medium-sized	-	TRBJ1-2	CASSKKGSNYGYTF	TGTGCCAGCAGCAAAAAGGGGTCCAACTATGGCTACACCTTC